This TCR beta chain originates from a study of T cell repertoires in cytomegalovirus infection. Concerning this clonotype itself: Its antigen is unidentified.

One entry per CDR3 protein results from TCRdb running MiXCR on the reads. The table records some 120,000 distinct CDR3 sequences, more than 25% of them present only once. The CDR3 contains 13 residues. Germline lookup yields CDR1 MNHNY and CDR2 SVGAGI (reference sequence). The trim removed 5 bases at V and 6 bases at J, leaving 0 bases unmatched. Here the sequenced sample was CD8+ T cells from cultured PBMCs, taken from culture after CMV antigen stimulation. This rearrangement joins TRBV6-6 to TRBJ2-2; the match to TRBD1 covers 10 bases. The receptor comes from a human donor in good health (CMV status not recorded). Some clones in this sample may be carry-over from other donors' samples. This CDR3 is CASSGTGAGELFF. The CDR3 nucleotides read TGTGCCAGCAGTGGGACAGGGGCCGGGGAGCTGTTTTTT.